This passage covers 29 T cell receptor beta chains from one sample sequenced in a study of T-cell reconstitution after alpha-beta-depleted transplantation in children (TCRdb year 2016). According to the study, the label for this sample's treatment or condition signals: allogeneic hematopoietic cell transplantation with graft depleted of TCRalphabeta T cells and CD19 B cells. The library was obtained by PCR. Instrument used: Illumina HiSeq 2500. To normalize quantification of the TCRbeta repertoire, the TCR libraries were built with molecular barcoding that relied on unique molecular identifiers. In-frame beta chains were kept once TCRdb had trimmed the public reads at Q25 with fastp and called clones with MiXCR. Rows are unified per CDR3 protein, each entry keeping the most common DNA and genes. For this sample the table gives approximately 300,000 distinct CDR3 sequences, of which under 14% were detected only once. About 20% of the sample belongs to the ten largest clones.

This specimen was peripheral blood, taken 180 days after TCRalphabeta/CD19-depleted stem cell transplant. The receptors come from a male patient aged 2-9 years who had a stem cell transplant for chronic granulomatous disease, so the T cells may come from the graft donor.

Details on this clonotype: Given a much more abundant clone one base away, this may be a read error. This chain joins TRBV29-1 and TRBJ2-5; D is unclear. The CDR3 totals 13 residues. CDR1 and CDR2 (germline): SQVTM, ANQGSEA. The CDR3 bases are TGCGGCGTTCGGGTCCAGAACCAAGAGACCCAGTACTTC. Residues: CGVRVQNQETQYF.

This clonotype appeared many times. This chain uses TRBV7-2 with TRBJ2-1, with unresolved D. V was clipped by 5 bases and J by 6 bases, with 17 bases between them. Germline-derived CDR1 and CDR2 are SGHTA and FQGNSA. The CDR3 contains 15 residues. The chain's CDR3 is CASSHQPRVGNEQFF. Written as DNA, the CDR3 is TGTGCCAGCAGCCACCAACCCCGGGTTGGCAATGAGCAGTTCTTC. Looking up the rest from reference TRBV7-2 and TRBJ2-1 gives the full variable domain: GAGVSQSPSNKVTEKGKDVELRCDPISGHTALYWYRQSLGQGLEFLIYFQGNSAPDKSGLPSDRFSAERTGGSVSTLTIQRTQQEDSAVYLCASSHQPRVGNEQFFGPGTRLTVL.

At least ten counts were recorded for this clonotype. This chain links TRBV4-2 with TRBJ2-3, with D uncertain. Trimming shortened V by 4 bases and J by 3 bases, and 11 bases separated the two germline ends. The CDR3 is made up of 14 amino acids. Germline CDR1 LGHNA, CDR2 YNFKEQ. The CDR3 loop reads CASSPSRLTDTQYF. CDR3 DNA: TGTGCCAGCAGCCCGAGTCGGCTAACAGATACGCAGTATTTT.

In this sample, this clonotype turned up many times. V gene TRBV4-3 combines with J gene TRBJ2-3, with D possibly being TRBD1 (6 bases). Germline CDR1 LGHNA, CDR2 YSLEER. Between the trimmed V and J ends, which lost 0 bases and 6 bases, there was a span of 10 bases. The CDR3 covers 14 residues. In nucleotides, the CDR3 is TGCGCCAGCAGCCAAGAGGAACAGGGCGATACGCAGTATTTT. Its translation is CASSQEEQGDTQYF.

This clonotype was recorded many times. The rearrangement links TRBV7-2 to TRBJ1-1; the D is unclear. The CDR3 loop spans 13 amino acids. Germline CDR1 is SGHTA and CDR2 is FQGNSA. With 5 bases removed from V and 0 bases from J, the gap between germline ends came to 7 bases. The CDR3 protein is CASSRMMNTEAFF. The CDR3 bases are TGTGCCAGCAGCCGGATGATGAACACTGAAGCTTTCTTT. Full variable domain (rest looked up from reference TRBV7-2 and TRBJ1-1): GAGVSQSPSNKVTEKGKDVELRCDPISGHTALYWYRQSLGQGLEFLIYFQGNSAPDKSGLPSDRFSAERTGGSVSTLTIQRTQQEDSAVYLCASSRMMNTEAFFGQGTRLTVV.

This clonotype appeared many times. The chain carries TRBV5-1 and TRBJ2-1; no definite D call. The CDR3 spans 14 residues. V was pared by 0 bases and J by 3 bases, with 7 bases between. From germline, CDR1 is SGHRS and CDR2 YFSETQ. CDR3 sequence (DNA): TGCGCCAGCAGCTTGGCCGCTAGCTACAATGAGCAGTTCTTC. Translated: CASSLAASYNEQFF.

This clonotype was found a few times. The rearrangement joins TRBV19 to TRBJ2-7, with TRBD1 identical over 9 bases. J was trimmed by 3 bases and V by 6 bases; bases with no gene match: 6. The CDR3 sequence is 14 residues long. CDR1 and CDR2 (germline): LNHDA, SQIVND (reference sequence). CDR3 sequence reads: CASRYGTGSYEQYF. In DNA, the CDR3 is TGTGCCAGTAGATACGGGACAGGGAGCTACGAGCAGTACTTC.

This clonotype was seen only a few times. The chain uses TRBV2 and TRBJ2-4; 14 bases line up with TRBD2. The CDR3 spans 17 residues. The germline V gene encodes CDR1 SNHLY and CDR2 FYNNEI. The junction had 5 bases not matched to a gene; V was cut back by 7 bases and J by 0 bases. In nucleotides, the CDR3 is TGTGCCAGCAAGGTGGGACTAGCGGGAGTAGCCAAAAACATTCAGTACTTC. Translating it yields CASKVGLAGVAKNIQYF.

This clonotype was seen repeatedly, ten times or more. This sequence joins TRBV5-1 and TRBJ2-7; maybe TRBD2 (6 bases). Trimming left V 1 base short and J 3 bases short, with 11 bases between. Germline V lookup: CDR1 SGHRS, CDR2 YFSETQ. This CDR3 is 14 amino acids long. The DNA of the CDR3 is TGCGCCAGCAGCTTGTGGGACTCAATCTACGAGCAGTACTTC. Protein product: CASSLWDSIYEQYF.

This clonotype was detected ten times or more. The chain links TRBV20-1 to TRBJ2-7; 7 nucleotides align to TRBD2. The germline V gene has CDR1 DFQATT and CDR2 SNEGSKA (reference sequence). The CDR3 runs 13 residues. Losses at the gene ends were 0 bases for V and 2 bases for J; bases not matched to a gene: 1. The CDR3 bases are TGCAGTGCTAGAGATGGACTAGCCTACGAGCAGTACTTC. It specifies CSARDGLAYEQYF.

In its sample, this clonotype ranks as medium-sized (0.01 to 0.1%). This chain joins TRBV12-3 or TRBV12-4 and TRBJ2-1; TRBD2 matches at 11 bases. There are 20 residues in the CDR3. V was clipped by 6 bases and J by 2 bases; unmatched bases: 18. CDR3 sequence reads: CASSLGALAGVGGPYNEQFF. The CDR3 nucleotides are TGTGCCAGCAGCCTCGGGGCACTAGCGGGAGTGGGGGGGCCCTACAATGAGCAGTTCTTC.

This clonotype was recorded at least ten times. The gene calls are TRBV12-3 or TRBV12-4 and TRBJ2-2; D is possibly TRBD1 (5 bases). Trimming pared 4 bases from V and 7 bases from J, leaving 10 bases between. The length of the CDR3 is 13 residues. CDR3 protein: CASSSGSHGELFF. The CDR3 DNA reads as TGTGCCAGCAGTTCAGGGTCCCACGGGGAGCTGTTTTTT.

This clonotype showed up many times. The rearrangement uses TRBV6-1 and TRBJ2-2; TRBD1 aligns across 9 bases. The ends lost 6 bases at V and 4 bases at J; junction bases unmatched: 9. CDR1 and CDR2 (germline): MNHNS, SASEGT. The CDR3 is made up of 16 amino acids. CDR3 residues: CASRARTGVATGELFF. Written as DNA, the CDR3 is TGTGCCAGCAGAGCCCGGACAGGGGTGGCCACCGGGGAGCTGTTTTTT.

The rearrangement uses TRBV7-9 and TRBJ2-3; the D call may be TRBD1 or TRBD2 (5 bases each). V lost 8 bases to trimming and J lost 6 bases, with 21 bases between them. The CDR3 has 15 residues. Germline CDR1 SEHNR, CDR2 FQNEAQ (reference sequence). CDR3: CASDDPGPAPDTQYF. The CDR3 nucleotides are TGTGCCAGCGACGATCCGGGACCAGCCCCCGATACGCAGTATTTT.

This clonotype occurred many times. V is TRBV7-2 and J is TRBJ2-7, with D unclear. Per the germline V gene, CDR1 is SGHTA and CDR2 is FQGNSA. The CDR3 runs to 15 residues. V was clipped by 2 bases and J by 1 base, with 12 bases between them. CDR3 region: CASSLLIRGSYEQYF. The CDR3 nucleotides read TGTGCCAGCAGCTTACTCATAAGAGGTTCCTACGAGCAGTACTTC.

This clonotype was counted ten times or more. J is TRBJ2-5 and V is TRBV7-8, with 9 bases fitting TRBD1. Trimming took 2 bases from V and 4 from J; bases not matched to a gene: 8. The germline V gene encodes CDR1 SGHVS and CDR2 FQNEAQ. This CDR3 is 16 amino acids long. In nucleotides, the CDR3 is TGTGCCAGCAGCTTACGGATAGGGACAGGGACAGAGACCCAGTACTTC. It codes for CASSLRIGTGTETQYF.

This clonotype was observed at least ten times. V and J are TRBV7-9 and TRBJ2-3; D gene uncertain. Germline V CDR1 and CDR2: SEHNR, FQNEAQ (reference sequence). V was trimmed by 4 bases and J by 0 bases, leaving 14 bases between them. The CDR3 consists of 16 residues. The CDR3 loop reads CASSYQPLASTDTQYF. Here the CDR3 DNA reads TGTGCCAGCAGCTATCAGCCCCTCGCTAGCACAGATACGCAGTATTTT.

In its sample, this clonotype was seen many times. V is TRBV6-5 and J is TRBJ1-5, with TRBD1 matching over 7 bases. This CDR3 spans 16 amino acids. Trimming cost V 5 bases and J 0 bases; bases outside gene matches: 7. Germline CDR1 and CDR2: MNHEY and SVGAGI. The CDR3 DNA reads TGTGCCAGCAGTCACCCGACAGGGTATAGCAATCAGCCCCAGCATTTT. Its translation: CASSHPTGYSNQPQHF.

This clonotype was counted many times. V usage is TRBV28 and J usage is TRBJ2-7; maybe TRBD1 (7 bases). Germline assignment: CDR1 MDHEN and CDR2 SYDVKM. CDR3 length equals 15 residues. The V and J ends lost 6 bases and 3 bases respectively, with 18 bases between them. This CDR3 is CASSRGPGTDYEQYF. CDR3 DNA sequence: TGTGCCAGCAGCCGGGGGCCCGGGACAGACTACGAGCAGTACTTC.

In its sample, this clonotype was seen many times. The V call is TRBV12-3 or TRBV12-4, the J call TRBJ2-4; D ambiguous. The CDR3 sequence is 17 residues long. The V end lost 1 base, the J end lost 0 bases, and 13 bases lay between the germline ends. CDR3 DNA: TGTGCCAGCAGTTTAGACCCCCCAGCGCTAGCCAAAAACATTCAGTACTTC. Protein sequence: CASSLDPPALAKNIQYF.

This clonotype was recorded many times. The chain employs TRBV6-2 or TRBV6-3 and TRBJ2-5; D unresolved. This CDR3 has 12 residues. Trimming shortened V by 6 bases and J by 3 bases, and 8 bases separated the two germline ends. Germline values: CDR1 MNHEY, CDR2 SVGEGT. DNA for the CDR3: TGTGCCAGCAGCCAAATAAAAGAGACCCAGTACTTC. This sequence encodes CASSQIKETQYF.

Ten or more counts support this clonotype. The genes are TRBV6-5 and TRBJ2-1; D may be TRBD1 (5 bases). This CDR3 comprises 13 residues. The germline gives CDR1 MNHEY, CDR2 SVGAGI. V dropped 1 base and J dropped 6 bases, with 7 bases sitting between them. CDR3 region: CASSYFDSNEQFF. DNA for the CDR3: TGTGCCAGCAGTTACTTCGACAGCAATGAGCAGTTCTTC.

This clonotype was recorded at least ten times. The chain joins TRBV4-3 to TRBJ2-3; D ambiguous. The CDR3 covers 17 residues. V was cut by 0 bases and J by 0 bases, with 13 bases left in between. Germline CDR1 reads LGHNA; CDR2 reads YSLEER. This chain's CDR3 is CASSQERWGPSTDTQYF. CDR3 sequence (DNA): TGCGCCAGCAGCCAAGAAAGATGGGGTCCTAGCACAGATACGCAGTATTTT.

As concerns this clonotype: This may arise from a read error, as a much more abundant clone is one base away. This chain joins TRBV12-3 or TRBV12-4 and TRBJ1-5; 8 bases match TRBD1. V shed 1 base, J shed 11 bases, and the junction held 7 bases outside the gene matches. CDR3 length: 14 residues. CDR3 sequence reads: CASSLEGTGQSQHF. The CDR3 nucleotides read TGTGCCAGCAGTTTAGAGGGGACAGGACAGTCCCAGCATTTT.

This clonotype was recorded many times. The V and J genes are TRBV7-6 and TRBJ2-1; 11 nucleotides align to TRBD2. The CDR3 is 15 residues long. V trimming: 5 bases; J trimming: 8 bases; junction bases outside the gene matches: 8. The germline CDR1 and CDR2 sequences are SGHVS and FNYEAQ. The CDR3 loop reads CASSLQTSGTHEQFF. The CDR3 coding sequence is TGTGCCAGCAGCCTGCAGACTAGCGGGACCCATGAGCAGTTCTTC.

This clonotype was seen many times. This chain links TRBV7-2 with TRBJ2-3; 8 bases line up with TRBD1. This CDR3 has 17 residues. The trim removed 10 bases at V and 2 bases at J, leaving 17 bases unmatched. Germline assignment: CDR1 SGHTA and CDR2 FQGNSA. CDR3 DNA: TGTGCCACCGCTTCTTACCGGACGGACAGGGTCACAGATACGCAGTATTTT. It encodes CATASYRTDRVTDTQYF.

This clonotype was observed many times. The chain employs TRBV5-1 and TRBJ2-1; 16 nucleotides align to TRBD2. This CDR3 is 16 amino acids long. J gave up 9 bases and V 4 bases, and 7 bases lay outside the gene matches. The germline V gene has CDR1 SGHRS and CDR2 YFSETQ. CDR3 protein: CASSAGTSGGAFEQFF. The CDR3 DNA sequence: TGCGCCAGCAGCGCCGGGACTAGCGGGGGGGCCTTTGAGCAGTTCTTC.

This clonotype has at least ten counts. This chain joins TRBV3-1 and TRBJ2-7; TRBD1 agrees at 7 bases. The CDR3 loop spans 14 amino acids. V shed 4 bases, J shed 3 bases, and the junction held 6 bases outside the gene matches. The germline CDR1 and CDR2 sequences are LGHDT and YNNKEL (reference sequence). The CDR3 loop reads CASSPWDRDYEQYF. The CDR3 nucleotides read TGTGCCAGCAGCCCTTGGGACAGAGACTACGAGCAGTACTTC.

This clonotype was seen ten or more times. The genes are TRBV18 and TRBJ2-7, with a weak D call TRBD2 (6 bases). CDR1 is KGHSH, CDR2 LQKENI, per germline. The germline V and J ends were trimmed by 3 bases and 2 bases, with 17 bases remaining between them. The CDR3 runs 16 residues. The CDR3 sequence: CASSPGFGSGAYEQYF. The CDR3, as DNA: TGTGCCAGCTCACCCGGATTTGGCTCGGGGGCCTACGAGCAGTACTTC. Full variable domain (missing parts from reference TRBV18 and TRBJ2-7): NAGVMQNPRHLVRRRGQEARLRCSPMKGHSHVYWYRQLPEEGLKFMVYLQKENIIDESGMPKERFSAEFPKEGPSILRIQQVVRGDSAAYFCASSPGFGSGAYEQYFGPGTRLTVT.